This T cell receptor beta chain was sequenced for a study of blood T cell repertoires in COVID-19. About the research overall: From the United States, Italy and Spain came samples of acute and convalescent COVID-19.

Germline V gene sequence: CDR1 MDHEN, CDR2 SYDVKM. The CDR3 runs 12 residues. The germline V and J ends were trimmed by 3 bases and 3 bases, with 3 bases remaining between them. Sequencing used immunoSEQ multiplex PCR; TCRdb keeps in-frame clones, though not all of them. The sample lists some 300,000 clones; roughly 89% were seen once. The rearrangement links TRBV28 to TRBJ1-5; D uncertain. Sample: PBMCs or T cells enriched from blood (not recorded which). The TCR comes from a woman in her 50s who had been exposed to COVID-19. The CDR3 is CASSFYNQPQHF. The CDR3 DNA reads TGTGCCAGCAGTTTTTACAATCAGCCCCAGCATTTT. The entire variable domain, with the rest obtained from reference TRBV28 and TRBJ1-5, is as follows: DVKVTQSSRYLVKRTGEKVFLECVQDMDHENMFWYRQDPGLGLRLIYFSYDVKMKEKGDIPEGYSVSREKKERFSLILESASTNQTSMYLCASSFYNQPQHFGDGTRLSIL.